Reported below is one T cell receptor (beta chain). Its antigen is still unknown. The data stem from a study of T cell responses to AZD1222 COVID-19 vaccine. TCRdb keeps only in-frame clones here, not all; method: immunoSEQ multiplex PCR. The data hold tens of thousands of clones, with 88% observed a single time. Broader study findings: Most donors were white British and more were female, and clonal diversity was possibly underestimated. Researchers report vaccine-associated CD4 TCRs spanning spike, with dominance at 160-218 and 743-854. After the peak T cell response, and only then, were repertoires sampled.

This CDR3 is 13 amino acids long. The germline CDR1 and CDR2 sequences are MDHEN and SYDVKM. With 7 bases removed from V and 4 bases from J, the gap between germline ends came to 13 bases. The receptor's source is an adult in good health. The rearrangement links TRBV28 to TRBJ2-5; a possible D gene is TRBD1 (6 bases). The sequenced sample was peripheral blood, obtained on day 0 of AZD1222 vaccination. The CDR3, as DNA: TGTGCCAGCACTTCAGGGGCGGTAGAGACCCAGTACTTC. This translates into CASTSGAVETQYF.